This TCR beta chain comes out of a study of shared clonotypes between healthy human individuals. Negatively enriched CD4+ T cells were divided by CD45RA into naive and memory. TCRdb's table, derived via immunoSEQ multiplex PCR, lists solely in-frame clones and lacks some. Seen here are about 730,000 clones, 72% observed once, and the top ten hold less than 2%. Per germline, CDR1 LNHDA and CDR2 SQIVND (reference sequence). Trimming removed 3 bases at V and 1 base at J, with 19 bases between. The CDR3 runs to 18 residues. The sequence was obtained from a woman aged 30 to 39 in good health. Sequencing was performed on memory CD4+ T cells sorted from blood. Subset specified: CD45RA-negative fraction. The rearrangement joins TRBV19 to TRBJ1-5, with a tentative D call TRBD1 (6 bases). The chain's CDR3 is CASSMRSSGAGSNQPQHF. The DNA of the CDR3 is TGTGCCAGTAGTATGAGGTCGTCGGGGGCGGGAAGCAATCAGCCCCAGCATTTT.